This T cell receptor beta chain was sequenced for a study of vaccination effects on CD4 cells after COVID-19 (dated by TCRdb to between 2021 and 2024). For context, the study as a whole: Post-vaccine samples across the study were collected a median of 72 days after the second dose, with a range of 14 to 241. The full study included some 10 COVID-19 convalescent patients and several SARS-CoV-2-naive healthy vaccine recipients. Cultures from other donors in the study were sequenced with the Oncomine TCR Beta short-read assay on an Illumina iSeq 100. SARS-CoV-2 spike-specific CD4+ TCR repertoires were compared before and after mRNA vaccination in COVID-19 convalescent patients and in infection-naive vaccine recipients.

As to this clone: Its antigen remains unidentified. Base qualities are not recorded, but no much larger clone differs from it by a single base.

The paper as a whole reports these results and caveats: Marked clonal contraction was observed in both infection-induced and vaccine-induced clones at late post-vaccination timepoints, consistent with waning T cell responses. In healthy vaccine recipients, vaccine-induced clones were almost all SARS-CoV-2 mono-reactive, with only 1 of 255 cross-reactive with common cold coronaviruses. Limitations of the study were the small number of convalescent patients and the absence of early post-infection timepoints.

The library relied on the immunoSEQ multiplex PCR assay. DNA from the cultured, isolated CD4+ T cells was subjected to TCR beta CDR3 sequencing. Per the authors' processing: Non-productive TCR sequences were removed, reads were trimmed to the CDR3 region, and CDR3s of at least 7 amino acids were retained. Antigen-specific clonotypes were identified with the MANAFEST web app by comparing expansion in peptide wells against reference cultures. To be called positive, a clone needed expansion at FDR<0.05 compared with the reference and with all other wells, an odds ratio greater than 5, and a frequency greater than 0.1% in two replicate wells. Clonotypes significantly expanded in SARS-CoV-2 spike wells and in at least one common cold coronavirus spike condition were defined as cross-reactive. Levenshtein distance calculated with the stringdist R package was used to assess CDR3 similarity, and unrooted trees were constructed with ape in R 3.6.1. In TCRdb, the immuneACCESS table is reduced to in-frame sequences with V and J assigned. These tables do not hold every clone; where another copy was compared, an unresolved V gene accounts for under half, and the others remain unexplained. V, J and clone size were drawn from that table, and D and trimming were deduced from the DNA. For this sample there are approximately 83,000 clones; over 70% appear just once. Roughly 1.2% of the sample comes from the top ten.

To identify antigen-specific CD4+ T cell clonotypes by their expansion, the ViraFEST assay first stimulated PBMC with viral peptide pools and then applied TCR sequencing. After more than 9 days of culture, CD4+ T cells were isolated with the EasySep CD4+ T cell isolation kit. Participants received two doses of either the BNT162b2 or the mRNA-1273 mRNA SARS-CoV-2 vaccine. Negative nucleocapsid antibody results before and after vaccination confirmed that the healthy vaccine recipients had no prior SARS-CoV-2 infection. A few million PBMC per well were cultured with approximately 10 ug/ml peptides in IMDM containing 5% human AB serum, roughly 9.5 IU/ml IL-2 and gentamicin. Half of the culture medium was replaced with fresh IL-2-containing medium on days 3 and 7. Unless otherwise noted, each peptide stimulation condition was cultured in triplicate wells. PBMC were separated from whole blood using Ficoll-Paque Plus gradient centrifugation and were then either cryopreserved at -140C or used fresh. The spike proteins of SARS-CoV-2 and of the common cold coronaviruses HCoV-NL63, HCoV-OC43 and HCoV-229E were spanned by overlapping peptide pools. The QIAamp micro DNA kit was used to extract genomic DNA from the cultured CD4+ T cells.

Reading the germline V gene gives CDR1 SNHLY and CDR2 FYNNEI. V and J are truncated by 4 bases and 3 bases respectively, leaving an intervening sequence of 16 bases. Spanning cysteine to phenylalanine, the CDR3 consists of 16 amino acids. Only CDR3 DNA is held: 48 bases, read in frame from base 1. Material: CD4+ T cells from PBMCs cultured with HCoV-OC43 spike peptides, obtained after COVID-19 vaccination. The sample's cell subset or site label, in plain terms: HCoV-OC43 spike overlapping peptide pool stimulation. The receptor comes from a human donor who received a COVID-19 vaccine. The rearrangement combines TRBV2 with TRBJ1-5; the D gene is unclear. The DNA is TGTGCCAGCAGTGGAATGTGGTTGCGCGACAATCAGCCCCAGCATTTT. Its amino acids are CASSGMWLRDNQPQHF.